In this sample, the clone carrying this T cell receptor (beta chain) turned up many times. Its antigen is currently unknown. CAS ≥3, NOSPECS ≥4, moderate-to-severe activity and duration under 3 months marked donors with ophthalmopathy. Pregnancy or lactation, uncontrolled infections and other autoimmune diseases were grounds for excluding patients. This entry belongs to a study of Graves' ophthalmopathy and Graves' hyperthyroidism. Study-level results: Most thyroid-expanded clonotypes exceeding 0.001 frequency were also found in blood. The model predicted ophthalmopathy progression with around 70% sensitivity and 72% to 85% specificity.

With 1 base removed from V and 4 bases from J, the gap between germline ends came to 7 bases. The CDR3 is 14 residues long. The germline CDR1 and CDR2 sequences are SGHNT and YENEEA. RNA transcripts served as template for amplifying TCR beta CDR3 sequences. Scientists carried out first-round RT-PCR using HTBI primers and then a second-round multiplex PCR. TCRdb re-derived calls from the multiplex PCR reads in MiXCR, one entry per CDR3 protein. The table shows about 220,000 distinct CDR3 sequences, with around a fifth occurring only once. This clonotype was obtained from a woman in her forties or fifties with Graves' ophthalmopathy. The chain carries TRBV11-3 and TRBJ2-2; D is undetermined. The sequenced sample consisted of peripheral blood. The CDR3 bases are TGTGCCAGCAGCTTAGGGCACCCCACCGGGGAGCTGTTTTTT. Translating gives CASSLGHPTGELFF.